Listed here are 5 T cell receptor beta chains from one sample, sequenced in a study of identical twins (dated by TCRdb to the mid-2010s). Library preparation employed 5' RACE. Sequenced using an Illumina HiSeq 2000. In TCRdb, the public reads were trimmed at Q25 with fastp and aligned with MiXCR, with productive beta chains retained. Every entry covers one CDR3 protein and lists the most common genes and DNA from its rows. This sample holds roughly 240,000 distinct CDR3 sequences; approximately 6.8% were observed only once. Of the sample, approximately 5.4% is held by the ten largest clones. This same sample was also taken into another study, of yellow fever vaccine responses in identical twins.

The sequenced material came from CD8+ T cells sorted from blood. The receptors were gathered from a woman between 18 and 30 years old in good health.

This clonotype has only a few counts. This sequence joins TRBV29-1 and TRBJ1-1; TRBD1 matches at 7 bases. Germline V gene sequence: CDR1 SQVTM, CDR2 ANQGSEA. The trim removed 8 bases at V and 6 bases at J, leaving 12 bases unmatched. This CDR3 region has 13 residues. CDR3 bases: TGCAGCTTGAAAGACAGGGTCCCCCCTGAAGCTTTCTTT. It yields the protein CSLKDRVPPEAFF. The full variable domain, rest sourced from reference TRBV29-1 and TRBJ1-1, is SAVISQKPSRDICQRGTSLTIQCQVDSQVTMMFWYRQQPGQSLTLIATANQGSEATYESGFVIDKFPISRPNLTFSTLTVSNMSPEDSSIYLCSLKDRVPPEAFFGQGTRLTVV.

The chain employs TRBV5-1 and TRBJ2-1; 9 bases align to TRBD1. CDR1 is SGHRS and CDR2 is YFSETQ in the germline V gene. The CDR3 runs 15 residues. V was pared by 4 bases and J by 3 bases, with 5 bases of the junction left unmatched. CDR3 in DNA: TGCGCCAGCAGCCCGACAGGGGGTTTCTACAATGAGCAGTTCTTC. Its protein is CASSPTGGFYNEQFF.

This clonotype was seen many times. The V gene is TRBV2, the J gene TRBJ2-1; D is ambiguous. The CDR3 has 12 residues. V was cut by 11 bases and J by 1 base, with 9 bases left in between. Germline V gene lookup returns CDR1 SNHLY and CDR2 FYNNEI. In DNA, the CDR3 is TGTGCCCGCCTCGGATCCTACAATGAGCAGTTCTTC. Amino acid sequence: CARLGSYNEQFF.

This clonotype was picked up a small number of times. V and J are TRBV5-6 and TRBJ2-2; a weak D match, TRBD1 (6 bases). The V end was cut by 1 base, the J end by 4 bases, with 8 bases between. The CDR3 length is 14 residues. The germline V gene has CDR1 SGHDT and CDR2 YYEEEE. The CDR3 DNA follows: TGTGCCAGCAGCTTGTGGGGGCGCACCGGGGAGCTGTTTTTT. Its translation: CASSLWGRTGELFF.

This clonotype was recorded a few times. The rearrangement links TRBV27 to TRBJ2-5; D may be TRBD1 or TRBD2 (5 bases each). Trimming took off 2 bases at V and 5 bases at J, with 18 bases between the two ends. Germline CDR1 and CDR2: MNHEY and SMNVEV (reference sequence). This CDR3 comprises 16 residues. CDR3 DNA sequence: TGTGCCAGCAGTTTAAGGGGCCTTGGGAGTTCGGAGACCCAGTACTTC. It specifies CASSLRGLGSSETQYF.